Below are 13 T cell receptor beta chains sequenced from a single sample in a study of cytomegalovirus exposure and HLA in healthy donors. Sequencing was performed with immunoSEQ multiplex PCR; in TCRdb, only in-frame clones are kept and a portion is missing. This table has 130,000 to 150,000 clones, 80% to 95% appearing once. Sequencing was performed on PBMCs. Receptors were obtained from a man aged 18 to 29 in good health and CMV-seronegative.

This rearrangement joins TRBV27 to TRBJ2-3; D gene ambiguous. Germline V gene lookup returns CDR1 MNHEY and CDR2 SMNVEV (reference sequence). The ends were cut back, 4 bases at V and 4 bases at J, with 9 bases in the middle. This CDR3 contains 13 residues. The CDR3 DNA reads TGTGCCAGCAGTTCTCTAGACCCAGATACGCAGTATTTT. The encoded protein is CASSSLDPDTQYF.

The V and J genes are TRBV19 and TRBJ1-2; D is uncertain. The CDR3 runs 14 residues. Germline V lookup: CDR1 LNHDA, CDR2 SQIVND (reference sequence). Trimming left V 4 bases short and J 7 bases short, with 16 bases between. The CDR3 protein is CASSTPGLLSGYTF. CDR3 DNA sequence: TGTGCCAGTAGTACCCCAGGCCTTCTAAGTGGCTACACCTTC.

The chain couples TRBV7-9 to TRBJ1-1; D call uncertain. Trimming removed 4 bases from V and 11 bases from J, with 20 bases in between. Germline V lookup: CDR1 SEHNR, CDR2 FQNEAQ (reference sequence). This CDR3 is built from 14 residues. The CDR3 here is CASSSTVAPSQAFF. In DNA, the CDR3 is TGTGCCAGCAGCTCCACCGTGGCCCCCTCCCAGGCTTTCTTT.

CDR3 in amino acids: CASTKTGVNEKLFF. CDR3 coding DNA: TGTGCCAGCACTAAGACAGGGGTGAATGAAAAACTGTTTTTT. V is TRBV7-2 and J is TRBJ1-4, with TRBD1 matching over 8 bases. This CDR3 is 14 amino acids long. Germline V gene sequence: CDR1 SGHTA, CDR2 FQGNSA. The V segment lost 7 bases and the J segment 5 bases; nucleotides outside the gene matches: 6.

J is TRBJ2-7 and V is TRBV30; 7 bases line up with TRBD1. Germline trimming cut 0 bases from V and 6 bases from J; bases unmatched to any gene: 8. The length of the CDR3 is 14 residues. The V gene's germline CDR1 is GTSNPN and CDR2 SVGIG (reference sequence). The CDR3 DNA reads as TGTGCCTGGAGTGTACCCCCCTACAGGGGCGAGCAGTACTTC. This encodes CAWSVPPYRGEQYF.

The gene calls are TRBV9 and TRBJ2-1; 8 bases fit TRBD2. V shed 3 bases and J 8 bases; nucleotides not matched to a gene: 10. Germline V gives CDR1 SGDLS, CDR2 YYNGEE. The length of the CDR3 is 15 residues. CDR3 loop: CASSAAGVFAHEQFF. The CDR3 DNA reads TGTGCCAGCAGCGCAGCGGGAGTGTTCGCCCATGAGCAGTTCTTC.

This chain uses TRBV9 with TRBJ1-2, with 8 bases aligning to TRBD1. With V trimmed by 3 bases and J by 0 bases, 4 bases remained unmatched. The CDR3 loop spans 15 amino acids. Germline CDR1 SGDLS, CDR2 YYNGEE. The CDR3 DNA reads as TGTGCCAGCAGCGCGGGGACAGGAGCTAACTATGGCTACACCTTC. It is translated as CASSAGTGANYGYTF.

This clone was seen a single time. The chain employs TRBV9 and TRBJ2-2, with 10 bases that match TRBD2. Germline V gene sequence: CDR1 SGDLS, CDR2 YYNGEE. This CDR3 contains 16 residues. Germline trimming cut 4 bases from V and 5 bases from J; bases unmatched to any gene: 8. The CDR3 DNA sequence: TGTGCCAGCAGCACGGGGCTAGCGGGGGTAACCGGGGAGCTGTTTTTT. It encodes CASSTGLAGVTGELFF.

The CDR3 loop reads CASSPAGTSYEQYV. DNA for the CDR3: TGTGCCAGCAGCCCAGCGGGTACGAGCTACGAGCAGTACGTC. The chain links TRBV7-2 to TRBJ2-7; D may be TRBD2 (6 bases). Germline V CDR1 and CDR2: SGHTA, FQGNSA. V was clipped by 5 bases and J by 3 bases, with 14 bases between them. This CDR3 spans 14 amino acids.

The rearrangement links TRBV28 to TRBJ1-5, with TRBD1 as a possible D gene (6 bases). The germline gives CDR1 MDHEN, CDR2 SYDVKM. The CDR3 has 14 amino acids. V was shortened by 6 bases and J by 3 bases, with 12 bases between the two germline ends. CDR3 sequence: CASSSGHLNQPQHF. DNA for the CDR3: TGTGCCAGCAGCTCGGGACACCTCAATCAGCCCCAGCATTTT.

This sequence joins TRBV30 and TRBJ1-2, with D possibly being TRBD1 (5 bases). V shed 0 bases and J shed 7 bases, with 21 bases lying between them. Germline V gene sequence: CDR1 GTSNPN, CDR2 SVGIG (reference sequence). The CDR3 has 16 amino acids. The CDR3 coding sequence is TGTGCCTGGAGTGTACGATTGGGCAGGGAAGGTTTTGGCTACACCTTC. This codes for CAWSVRLGREGFGYTF.

The rearrangement uses TRBV6-5 and TRBJ1-6; TRBD1 matches 7 bases. Losses at the gene ends were 6 bases for V and 7 bases for J; bases not matched to a gene: 9. CDR1 is MNHEY, CDR2 SVGAGI, per germline. The length of the CDR3 is 15 residues. In nucleotides, the CDR3 is TGTGCCAGCAGCCAGACTGGGGACAGCAATTCACCCCTCCACTTT. It translates to CASSQTGDSNSPLHF.

V and J are TRBV6-1 and TRBJ2-7; TRBD2 aligns across 9 bases. Germline V CDR1 and CDR2: MNHNS, SASEGT. With V trimmed by 8 bases and J by 3 bases, 11 bases remained unmatched. This CDR3 comprises 15 residues. CDR3 sequence reads: CASLGGLAGFYEQYF. CDR3 in DNA: TGTGCCAGCTTGGGGGGGCTAGCGGGGTTCTACGAGCAGTACTTC.